The entry below gives a single T cell receptor beta chain sequence along with its context. Looked up from germline, CDR1 is SGHRS and CDR2 is YFSETQ. The CDR3 spans 16 residues. V gave up 1 base and J gave up 6 bases, with 16 bases separating them. The sample originates from a study of blood T cell repertoires in COVID-19. Generated by immunoSEQ multiplex PCR, the TCRdb table keeps only in-frame clones and is missing some. The top ten hold around 2.2% of the sample, which has approximately 140,000 clones, over 65% seen once. This chain links TRBV5-1 with TRBJ2-2; D may be TRBD2 (7 bases). Sequencing was done on a sample of peripheral blood. This TCR derives from a man aged 65 to 79 with acute or convalescent COVID-19. The CDR3: CASSLQGSGGPGELFF. Here the CDR3 DNA reads TGCGCCAGCAGCTTGCAAGGTTCCGGGGGGCCCGGGGAGCTGTTTTTT.